Below, one TCR beta chain is given with its context. These data originate in a study of technical replicates of blood from a few donors. Repertoires were generated with immunoSEQ multiplex PCR, while TCRdb's copy carries only in-frame clones and drops some. The repertoire includes tens of thousands of clones, roughly 94% of them detected once, and less than 0.4% sits in the top ten. Germline-derived CDR1 and CDR2 are SGDLS and YYNGEE. The CDR3 has 15 residues. V shed 2 bases and J shed 0 bases, with 12 bases lying between them. The TCR comes from a human donor in good health. Sequences were obtained from T cells isolated from PBMCs. The chain links TRBV9 to TRBJ2-7; D possibly corresponds to TRBD2 (6 bases). The CDR3 loop is CASSVGTSSSYEQYF. The CDR3 coding sequence is TGTGCCAGCAGCGTCGGGACTTCTAGCTCCTACGAGCAGTACTTC.